This paragraph covers one T cell receptor beta chain sequence. Its specificity is not known. This CDR3 region has 13 residues. The V and J ends lost 4 bases and 7 bases respectively, with 14 bases between them. Germline CDR1 and CDR2: SGDLS and YYNGEE. The data originate from a study of T cell responses to AZD1222 COVID-19 vaccine. Measured with immunoSEQ multiplex PCR; TCRdb has only the in-frame clones, and not every one. The repertoire holds under 130,000 clones, about 91% seen once, with 40% to 55% in the top ten. Points from the study as a whole: Variant regions that are unmutated are reportedly the target of nearly half of spike-specific TCRs.

J is TRBJ1-1 and V is TRBV9; D remains unclear. This receptor was identified in an adult who received the AZD1222 COVID-19 vaccine. Specimen: peripheral blood, collected 28 days after the second AZD1222 dose. The CDR3 DNA follows: TGTGCCAGCAGCCCAATCGGACGGGGTGAAGCTTTCTTT. Its protein product is CASSPIGRGEAFF.